Below are 7 T cell receptor beta chains sequenced from a single sample in a study of PD-L1 blockade in urothelial cancer (dated by TCRdb to about 2017). Library construction relied on the immunoSEQ multiplex PCR assay. TCRdb carries this immuneACCESS record with in-frame sequences only. Its versions omit some clonotypes, under half of them owing to an unresolved V gene in the studies checked, with the rest unexplained. The sample table records about 41,000 clones; about 85% of these occur just once. Approximately 2.4% of the sample goes to the ten largest clones. What this sample's time point label stands for: peripheral blood 6 weeks after treatment start. The sequencing here drew on PBMCs, taken around atezolizumab (anti-PD-L1) treatment. The source is a man between 65 and 79 years old with urothelial cancer.

The V gene is TRBV21-1, the J gene TRBJ2-7; TRBD1 was called by the table and not checked on the DNA. TRBV21-1 constitutes a pseudogene. The CDR3 sequence is 14 residues long. The CDR3 DNA reads TGTGCCAGCAGCAAGGGACAGGGTTCCTACGAGCAGTACTTC. This gives the protein CASSKGQGSYEQYF.

The chain combines TRBV6-6 with TRBJ2-7; the match to TRBD2 covers 10 bases. Germline V gene lookup returns CDR1 MNHNY and CDR2 SVGAGI (reference sequence). The CDR3 loop spans 14 amino acids. J gave up 5 bases and V 4 bases, and 5 bases lay outside the gene matches. CDR3 bases: TGTGCCAGCAGTTCCAGCGGGGGGGCAAACGAGCAGTACTTC. Translated, it gives CASSSSGGANEQYF.

The chain carries TRBV6-5 and TRBJ2-7; 13 nucleotides match TRBD2. CDR3 size: 15 residues. J lost 5 bases, V lost 6 bases, and 7 bases had no gene match. Per the germline V gene, CDR1 is MNHEY and CDR2 is SVGAGI. CDR3 residues: CASSRGLAGKNEQYF. The CDR3 DNA reads TGTGCCAGCAGCCGGGGACTAGCGGGAAAGAACGAGCAGTACTTC.

The V call is TRBV9, the J call TRBJ2-1; D gene uncertain. Per the germline V gene, CDR1 is SGDLS and CDR2 is YYNGEE. V was shortened by 2 bases and J by 7 bases, with 16 bases between the two germline ends. The CDR3 has 15 amino acids. This CDR3 reads CASSVGPLKDNEQFF. Here the CDR3 DNA reads TGTGCCAGCAGCGTTGGGCCTCTCAAAGATAATGAGCAGTTCTTC.

The V and J genes are TRBV7-3 and TRBJ2-1; 9 bases are shared with TRBD2. J was trimmed by 6 bases and V by 5 bases; bases with no gene match: 8. This CDR3 region has 15 residues. From germline, CDR1 is SGHTA and CDR2 FQGTGA. The CDR3 is CASSPGTSNGNEQFF. DNA for the CDR3: TGTGCCAGCAGCCCCGGGACTAGCAATGGCAATGAGCAGTTCTTC.

The J gene is TRBJ2-1, the V gene TRBV11-3; 9 bases line up with TRBD2. This CDR3 contains 15 residues. From germline, CDR1 is SGHNT and CDR2 YENEEA. V was pared by 5 bases and J by 8 bases, with 10 bases of the junction left unmatched. The CDR3 sequence: CASSPPAGGIHEQFF. CDR3 bases: TGTGCCAGCAGCCCCCCCGCGGGAGGGATCCATGAGCAGTTCTTC.

This clone was seen once. The chain carries TRBV9 and TRBJ2-7; tentatively, D is TRBD2 (5 bases). CDR1 and CDR2 from the germline V gene are SGDLS and YYNGEE. The V and J ends lost 4 bases and 2 bases respectively, with 10 bases between them. This CDR3 comprises 13 residues. Here the CDR3 reads CASSKTGTYEQYF. For the CDR3, the DNA is TGTGCCAGCAGCAAGACGGGGACCTACGAGCAGTACTTC.